This T cell receptor (beta chain) emerged from a study of technical replicates of blood from a handful of donors (dated by TCRdb to the late 2010s). Points on this clone: The antigen it binds to is not known. Qualities for individual bases were not recorded, and no much larger clone is one base off.

The CDR1 and CDR2 encoded by the germline V gene are MGHRA and YSYEKL. V sheds 1 base and J sheds 3 bases, leaving 13 bases between their ends. The CDR3 sequence holds 15 residues, the cysteine and phenylalanine included. Only CDR3 DNA is held: 45 bases, read in frame from base 1. Library construction relied on the immunoSEQ multiplex PCR assay. TCRdb carries this immuneACCESS record with in-frame sequences only. Its versions omit some clonotypes, under half of them owing to an unresolved V gene in the studies checked, with the rest unexplained. This sample is represented by approximately 76,000 clones; 86% of them were singletons. Approximately 5% of the sample goes to the ten largest clones.

This receptor chain uses TRBV4-1 and TRBJ2-7; 5 matching bases give a weak D call of TRBD2. The sample consisted of PBMCs. The clonotype was recovered from a human donor in good health. Some clones in this sample may be carry-over from other donors' samples. Read as DNA, the sequence is TGCGCCAGCAGCCAAGGAGTAAGCGGAAACTACGAGCAGTACTTC. Its product reads: CASSQGVSGNYEQYF.